This T cell receptor beta chain came from a study of Ad26.COV2.S vaccination and SARS-CoV-2 variants. Treatment of the sample: around 19 received Ad26.COV2.S at low or high dose, single or two shots; 5 received placebo; per-sample allocation not given. The samples date from day 63 after the first vaccine or placebo injection. V was cut by 4 bases and J by 8 bases, with 18 bases left in between. The CDR3 totals 14 residues. The germline CDR1 and CDR2 sequences are SGDLS and YYNGEE. Produced via immunoSEQ multiplex PCR; TCRdb's table is partial and in-frame only. Of about 680,000 clones in the sample, about 90% were seen once.

The gene calls are TRBV9 and TRBJ1-2; D is perhaps TRBD1 (6 bases). The sequenced sample was peripheral blood, obtained in a trial of Ad26.COV2.S vaccine versus placebo. The source of this sequence is a person aged 18-65 years who received the Ad26.COV2.S COVID-19 vaccine or a placebo. The CDR3, as DNA: TGTGCCAGCAGCCCCGAGACAGGAGGAGGCGGCTACACCTTC. This gives the protein CASSPETGGGGYTF.